What follows is one T cell receptor beta chain and its context. Its antigen is unknown. The CDR3 extends over 13 amino acids. Between the trimmed V and J ends, which lost 2 bases and 3 bases, there was a span of 8 bases. Germline V gene data show CDR1 as MDHEN and CDR2 as SYDVKM. Library preparation (for TCRbeta) was performed with unique molecular identifiers. One entry per CDR3 protein, called by TCRdb with MiXCR from the PCR reads. The table shows over 400,000 distinct CDR3 sequences, with 43% occurring only once. The sample is drawn from a study of T-cell reconstitution after alpha-beta-depleted transplantation in children. Overall study results and limits: From newly produced T cells came most of the T-cell counts and diversity one year after transplant. After transplant, at about two months, alpha-beta T cells were reportedly derived from several hundred expanded graft clones. Surviving recipient T cells and thymic progenitors underlay high day-60 TCRbeta diversity in some patients.

The clonotype originates from a girl aged 2 to 9 with aplastic anemia, due to receive a stem cell transplant. The rearrangement links TRBV28 to TRBJ2-7; no firm D call. Sequences were derived from PBMCs, sampled before TCRalphabeta/CD19-depleted stem cell transplant. In DNA, the CDR3 is TGTGCCAGCAGTTTAAGGCCCGACTACGAGCAGTACTTC. Its translation: CASSLRPDYEQYF.